This TCR beta chain was observed in a study of shared clonotypes between healthy human individuals. Note on this clone: Its antigen is not identified. Other nucleotide sequences in the sample specify the same CDR3.

Per the germline V gene, CDR1 is MNHEY and CDR2 is SVGAGI. The CDR3 spans 15 residues. Trimming left V 6 bases short and J 0 bases short, with 15 bases between. Findings and caveats of the study: Sampling covered blood only; tissue repertoires likely differ.

The method was immunoSEQ multiplex PCR; TCRdb's version includes in-frame clones alone and lacks a portion of them. Of a few million clones listed, more than 85% are singletons. The sequenced sample consisted of naive CD4+ T cells from PBMCs. Subset indicated: CD45RA+ positively selected. The gene calls are TRBV6-5 and TRBJ2-7; D is possibly TRBD1 (6 bases). The receptor was derived from a man in his late teens or twenties in good health. Some clones in this sample may be carry-over from other donors' samples. In DNA, the CDR3 is TGTGCCAGCAGACTTAACAGGGAGTTCTCCTACGAGCAGTACTTC. This translates into CASRLNREFSYEQYF.